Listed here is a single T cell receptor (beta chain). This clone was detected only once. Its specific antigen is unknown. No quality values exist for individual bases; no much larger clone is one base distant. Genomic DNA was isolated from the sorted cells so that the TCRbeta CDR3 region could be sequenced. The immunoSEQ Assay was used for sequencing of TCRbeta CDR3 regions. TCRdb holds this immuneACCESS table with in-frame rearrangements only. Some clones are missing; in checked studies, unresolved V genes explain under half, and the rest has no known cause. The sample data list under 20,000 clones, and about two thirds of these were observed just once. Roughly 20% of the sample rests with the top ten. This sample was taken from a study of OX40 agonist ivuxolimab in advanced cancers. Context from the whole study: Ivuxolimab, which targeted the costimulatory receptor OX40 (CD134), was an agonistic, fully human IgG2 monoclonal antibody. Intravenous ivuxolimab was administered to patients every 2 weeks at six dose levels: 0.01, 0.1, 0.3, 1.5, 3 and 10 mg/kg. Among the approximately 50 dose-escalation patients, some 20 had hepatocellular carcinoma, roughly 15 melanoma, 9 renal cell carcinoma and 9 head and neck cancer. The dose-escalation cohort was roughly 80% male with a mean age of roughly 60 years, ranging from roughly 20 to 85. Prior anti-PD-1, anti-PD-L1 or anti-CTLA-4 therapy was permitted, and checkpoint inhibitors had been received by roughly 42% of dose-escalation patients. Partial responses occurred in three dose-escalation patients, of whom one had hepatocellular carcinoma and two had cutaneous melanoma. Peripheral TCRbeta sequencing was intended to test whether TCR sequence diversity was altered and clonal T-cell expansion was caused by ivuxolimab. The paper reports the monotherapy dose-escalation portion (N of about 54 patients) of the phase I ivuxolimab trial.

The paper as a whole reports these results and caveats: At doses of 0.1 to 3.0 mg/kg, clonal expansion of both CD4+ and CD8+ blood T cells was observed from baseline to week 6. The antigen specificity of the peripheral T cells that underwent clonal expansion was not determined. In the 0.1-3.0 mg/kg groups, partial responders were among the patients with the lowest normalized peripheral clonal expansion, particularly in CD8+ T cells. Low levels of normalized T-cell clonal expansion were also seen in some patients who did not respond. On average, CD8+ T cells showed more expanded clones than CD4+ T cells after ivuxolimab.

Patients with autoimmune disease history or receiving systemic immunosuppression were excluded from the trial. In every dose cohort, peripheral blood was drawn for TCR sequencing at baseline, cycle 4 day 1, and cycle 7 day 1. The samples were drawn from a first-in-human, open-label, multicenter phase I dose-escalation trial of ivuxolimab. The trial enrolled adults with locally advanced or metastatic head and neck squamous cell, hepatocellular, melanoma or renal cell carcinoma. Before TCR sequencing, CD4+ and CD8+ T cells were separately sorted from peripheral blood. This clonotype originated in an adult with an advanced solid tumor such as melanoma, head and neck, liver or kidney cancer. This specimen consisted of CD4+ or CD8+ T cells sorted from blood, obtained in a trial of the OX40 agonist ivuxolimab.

DNA sequence: TGCAGCGTGGAGGGGACTCAGGGGGACTACTATGGCTACACCTTC. The encoded protein is CSVEGTQGDYYGYTF. This sequence uses TRBV29-1 and TRBJ1-2, with 7 central nucleotides matching TRBD1. From a lookup of the germline V gene, CDR1 and CDR2 are SQVTM and ANQGSEA. The cysteine opens and the phenylalanine closes a CDR3 of 15 amino acids. Only the CDR3 region is kept as DNA, spanning 45 bases read in frame from base 1. V is cut back by 6 bases and J by 3 bases, with 13 bases in the junction unmatched.